One and the same sample provided the 16 T cell receptor beta chains below, sequenced in a study of shared clonotypes between healthy human individuals. Data came from immunoSEQ multiplex PCR; TCRdb stores just in-frame clones and leaves some out. This table holds around 700,000 clones, 72% found once. Sequencing input: memory CD4+ T cells sorted from blood. Subset noted: CD45RA-negative fraction. The source is a woman under 40 in good health.

This chain connects TRBV7-2 to TRBJ1-6, with a possible D match to TRBD1 (5 bases). Germline-derived CDR1 and CDR2 are SGHTA and FQGNSA. CDR3 length equals 13 residues. Trimming took 5 bases from V and 11 from J, leaving 13 bases between them. The CDR3 loop reads CASSPQLGAPLHF. The CDR3 DNA sequence: TGTGCCAGCAGCCCGCAGTTGGGGGCACCCCTCCACTTT.

This clone was counted many times. The DNA of the CDR3 is TGTGCCAGCAGTGAAGCTGGGGTAGGCGGTGGCACCATATATTTT. Translating gives CASSEAGVGGGTIYF. The V and J genes are TRBV6-1 and TRBJ1-3; D remains ambiguous. Trimming stripped 0 bases from V and 9 bases from J, with 15 bases between. This CDR3 region has 15 residues. The germline gives CDR1 MNHNS, CDR2 SASEGT.

The chain uses TRBV4-1 and TRBJ2-5, with a possible D match to TRBD1 (6 bases). Germline V CDR1 and CDR2: MGHRA, YSYEKL. The V end was cut by 1 base, the J end by 4 bases, with 13 bases between. The CDR3 totals 15 residues. The CDR3 DNA reads TGCGCCAGCAGCCAAGTATGGGGGCAGGGAGAGACCCAGTACTTC. The encoded protein is CASSQVWGQGETQYF.

A single count supports this clone. The chain links TRBV11-3 to TRBJ2-5; D gene uncertain. Trimming stripped 1 base from V and 2 bases from J, with 5 bases between. This CDR3 has 13 residues. Germline CDR1 reads SGHNT; CDR2 reads YENEEA. The CDR3 coding sequence is TGTGCCAGCAGCTTAGGGTTTCAAGAGACCCAGTACTTC. Translating gives CASSLGFQETQYF.

Notes on this clone: Additional DNA sequences in this sample encode the identical CDR3. V usage is TRBV19 and J usage is TRBJ2-1; unclear D gene. The CDR3 is 12 amino acids. CDR1 and CDR2 (germline): LNHDA, SQIVND (reference sequence). V lost 2 bases, J lost 4 bases, and 3 bases lay in between. DNA for the CDR3: TGTGCCAGTAGTATACAGTACAATGAGCAGTTCTTC. Protein: CASSIQYNEQFF.

This clone has a single count. The genes are TRBV5-1 and TRBJ2-7, with 7 nucleotides matching TRBD2. CDR3 length: 13 amino acids. CDR1 and CDR2 from the germline V gene are SGHRS and YFSETQ. Trimming removed 4 bases from V and 3 bases from J; junction bases left unmatched: 4. The CDR3 DNA reads TGCGCCAGCAGCGGGCGGGGGAACTACGAGCAGTACTTC. It yields the protein CASSGRGNYEQYF.

This clone came up a few times. V is TRBV4-1 and J is TRBJ2-1; no definite D call. The CDR3 sequence is 16 residues long. V lost 1 base to trimming and J lost 8 bases, with 18 bases between them. Germline CDR1 and CDR2: MGHRA and YSYEKL. The CDR3, as DNA: TGCGCCAGCAGCCAAGTTAATCTCGTGGCAGTCGATGAGCAGTTCTTC. Amino acids: CASSQVNLVAVDEQFF.

V and J are TRBV7-2 and TRBJ1-2; no clear D. V was pared by 1 base and J by 8 bases, with 14 bases between. The CDR3 contains 14 residues. Germline values: CDR1 SGHTA, CDR2 FQGNSA. DNA for the CDR3: TGTGCCAGCAGCTTAGTCCCGGGCCGGTCGGGCTACACCTTC. Protein product: CASSLVPGRSGYTF.

This clone was observed a few times. The chain has TRBV27 and TRBJ2-5; D possibly matches TRBD1 or TRBD2 (5 bases each). The CDR3 totals 13 residues. Trimming shortened V by 3 bases and J by 5 bases, and 10 bases separated the two germline ends. CDR1 is MNHEY and CDR2 is SMNVEV in the germline V gene (reference sequence). This chain's CDR3 is CASSLGETETQYF. CDR3 bases: TGTGCCAGCAGTTTGGGGGAAACGGAGACCCAGTACTTC.

This chain's CDR3 is CATSSDLGTASYNEQFF. The CDR3 nucleotides are TGTGCCACCAGCAGTGACCTCGGGACAGCCTCCTACAATGAGCAGTTCTTC. The chain carries TRBV15 and TRBJ2-1, with TRBD1 identical over 7 bases. V lost 3 bases to trimming and J lost 0 bases; unmatched junction nucleotides: 8. The V gene's germline CDR1 is LNHNV and CDR2 YYDKDF (reference sequence). This CDR3 comprises 17 residues.

The chain combines TRBV19 with TRBJ1-1; D is unresolved. This CDR3 spans 12 amino acids. Trimming stripped 4 bases from V and 8 bases from J, with 11 bases between. CDR1 is LNHDA and CDR2 is SQIVND in the germline V gene (reference sequence). The CDR3 loop reads CASSREEGEAFF. The DNA of the CDR3 is TGTGCCAGTAGTAGGGAAGAGGGAGAAGCTTTCTTT. Complete variable domain (other parts from reference TRBV19 and TRBJ1-1): DGGITQSPKYLFRKEGQNVTLSCEQNLNHDAMYWYRQDPGQGLRLIYYSQIVNDFQKGDIAEGYSVSREKKESFPLTVTSAQKNPTAFYLCASSREEGEAFFGQGTRLTVV.

The gene calls are TRBV13 and TRBJ2-2, with a possible D match to TRBD2 (5 bases). The CDR3 is 16 amino acids. Trimming took off 5 bases at V and 0 bases at J, with 13 bases between the two ends. Germline values: CDR1 PRHDT, CDR2 FYEKMQ (reference sequence). The CDR3: CASSASGISNTGELFF. The CDR3 region has the DNA TGTGCCAGCAGCGCGAGCGGAATTTCGAACACCGGGGAGCTGTTTTTT.

The rearrangement joins TRBV18 to TRBJ1-1; D may be TRBD1 (5 bases). V was clipped by 4 bases and J by 5 bases, with 14 bases between them. Germline CDR1 KGHSH, CDR2 LQKENI. This CDR3 region has 14 residues. The CDR3 coding sequence is TGTGCCAGCTCACATTCGAGGGGCGGGACTGAAGCTTTCTTT. It translates to CASSHSRGGTEAFF.

The chain combines TRBV7-6 with TRBJ2-5, with 8 bases identical to TRBD1. Germline V lookup: CDR1 SGHVS, CDR2 FNYEAQ. V lost 5 bases, J lost 4 bases, and 6 bases stayed unmatched. CDR3 length: 14 residues. CDR3 in DNA: TGTGCCAGCAGCGCTGGACAGGGTGGAGAGACCCAGTACTTC. It codes for CASSAGQGGETQYF.

The V call is TRBV5-1, the J call TRBJ2-5; D is possibly TRBD2 (5 bases). This CDR3 is built from 12 residues. CDR1 and CDR2 (germline): SGHRS, YFSETQ. V lost 5 bases to trimming and J lost 4 bases, with 9 bases between them. The DNA of the CDR3 is TGCGCCAGCAGGGGGAGCGGAGAGACCCAGTACTTC. As protein: CASRGSGETQYF.

V is TRBV5-1 and J is TRBJ2-5, with D possibly matching TRBD2 (6 bases). Germline V gene data show CDR1 as SGHRS and CDR2 as YFSETQ. CDR3 length equals 15 residues. V was cut by 0 bases and J by 4 bases, with 13 bases left in between. This chain's CDR3 is CASSLASWGVETQYF. Here the CDR3 DNA reads TGCGCCAGCAGCTTGGCCTCTTGGGGGGTAGAGACCCAGTACTTC.